This TCR beta chain was recorded in a study of prognosis after radiotherapy for stage I lung cancer. Ten or more counts support this clonotype. The ends were cut back, 4 bases at V and 7 bases at J, with 10 bases in the middle. Germline CDR1 is ENHRY and CDR2 is SYGVKD. This CDR3 spans 13 amino acids. Amplicons of TCR beta CDR3 were generated from genomic DNA by two-round multiplex PCR. Every TRBV and TRBJ gene had its own specific primer in first-round PCR. One entry per CDR3 protein, called by TCRdb with MiXCR from the multiplex PCR reads. The sample yields roughly 25,000 distinct CDR3 sequences, around 32% seen once.

Here the sequenced sample was PBMCs, taken before or after stereotactic body radiation therapy (not recorded which). The chain joins TRBV10-3 to TRBJ2-2; D may be TRBD2 (6 bases). This TCR came from a donor over 45 with non-small cell lung cancer. CDR3 in amino acids: CAISAGGIGELFF. The CDR3, as DNA: TGTGCCATCAGTGCTGGGGGGATCGGGGAGCTGTTTTTT.